Listed below are T cell receptor beta chains from one sample, sequenced in a study of blood T cell repertoires in COVID-19. Sequencing used immunoSEQ multiplex PCR; TCRdb keeps in-frame clones, though not all of them. The data contain around 200,000 clones, under 85% of them singletons. Sequencing was performed on peripheral blood. The receptors were sampled from a human donor in a cohort sampled during active COVID-19. Both conserved end residues are part of each CDR3. A D gene is named only where the DNA matches it firmly.

v_call	d_call	j_call	cdr3_aa	cdr3_nt
TRBV18	TRBD1	TRBJ2-1	CASSPTGTGTYNEQFF	TGTGCCAGCTCTCCCACCGGGACAGGGACCTACAATGAGCAGTTCTTC
TRBV6-2/TRBV6-3	.	TRBJ2-7	CASTPLREFPYEQYF	TGTGCCAGCACCCCGCTCCGGGAGTTCCCCTACGAGCAGTACTTC
TRBV5-4	.	TRBJ1-2	CASSLDPITHYGYTF	TGTGCCAGCAGCTTGGATCCCATAACTCACTATGGCTACACCTTC
TRBV27	.	TRBJ1-1	CASSSDLGRTEAFF	TGTGCCAGCAGTTCGGACCTCGGGAGGACTGAAGCTTTCTTT
TRBV5-4	.	TRBJ1-1	CASTPGPGYRAEAFF	TGTGCCAGCACCCCTGGTCCGGGATATCGTGCTGAAGCTTTCTTT
TRBV9	TRBD1	TRBJ2-5	CASSATGGSWETQYF	TGTGCCAGCAGCGCAACAGGGGGATCTTGGGAGACCCAGTACTTC
TRBV5-6	TRBD2	TRBJ2-1	CASTPGGGVYREQFF	TGTGCCAGCACCCCCGGGGGGGGCGTTTACCGCGAGCAGTTCTTC
TRBV12-5	.	TRBJ2-7	CASGPGTYEQYF	TGTGCTAGTGGTCCCGGGACTTACGAGCAGTACTTC
TRBV12-5	.	TRBJ1-5	CASGSGGGRVQPQHF	TGTGCTAGTGGTTCTGGTGGGGGCAGGGTTCAGCCCCAGCATTTT
TRBV7-9	TRBD1	TRBJ1-1	CASSRVETGGAFF	TGTGCCAGCAGCCGGGTGGAGACAGGGGGAGCTTTCTTT
TRBV4-1	.	TRBJ1-3	CASSLPGGGNSGNTIYF	TGCGCCAGCAGCCTCCCCGGGGGAGGGAACTCTGGAAACACCATATATTTT
TRBV5-1	TRBD1	TRBJ2-5	CASNIGTGAETQYF	TGCGCCAGCAACATCGGGACAGGGGCAGAGACCCAGTACTTC
TRBV5-1	TRBD1	TRBJ1-1	CASSYPGADAQGGTEAFF	TGCGCCAGCAGCTACCCTGGGGCGGACGCTCAGGGGGGCACTGAAGCTTTCTTT
TRBV4-1	.	TRBJ2-7	CASSQVRSSYEQYF	TGCGCCAGCAGCCAAGTTCGCAGCTCCTACGAGCAGTACTTC
TRBV5-1	TRBD2	TRBJ2-3	CASSSTSGFTDTQYF	TGCGCCAGCAGCTCGACTAGCGGGTTTACAGATACGCAGTATTTT